This TCR beta chain came from a study of shared clonotypes between healthy human individuals. Assay: immunoSEQ multiplex PCR; the TCRdb copy retains only in-frame clones and omits some. The table lists approximately 2,200,000 clones, under 95% of them singletons, with 1.5% to 2% in the top ten. Naive CD8 cells, CD45RO-negative and positively selected for CCR7, excluded terminally differentiated effector memory CD45RA+ cells. The length of the CDR3 is 18 residues. Germline V gives CDR1 LGHNA, CDR2 YSLEER. V lost 0 bases, J lost 4 bases, and 3 bases stayed unmatched. V usage is TRBV4-3 and J usage is TRBJ2-1, with TRBD2 matching over 16 bases. The clonotype originates from a man between 18 and 35 years old in good health. Some clones in this sample may be carry-over from other donors' samples. Sequenced sample: naive CD8+ T cells from PBMCs. This chain's CDR3 is CASSQDWGLAGGYNEQFF. DNA for the CDR3: TGCGCCAGCAGCCAAGATTGGGGACTAGCGGGAGGGTACAATGAGCAGTTCTTC.